The present T cell receptor (beta chain) was sequenced within a study of blood T cell repertoires in COVID-19 (dated by TCRdb to the early 2020s). In the study overall: Collaborator samples came from the United States, Italy and Spain and covered acute and convalescent phases of COVID-19. The sample metadata nearly always contained a de-identified subject ID, COVID-19 status, age in years and sex. The prospective study material was composed of cDNA or gDNA derived from T cells, B-cell-depleted T cells, or PBMCs. Samples were obtained from the ongoing ImmuneRACE study (first 160 participants) and from roughly 1,300 subjects provided by 6 global collaborators. The dataset comprised deeply sampled blood TCRbeta repertoires from subjects exposed to, actively infected with, or recovered from COVID-19. The repertoires were made available in a free public database intended to serve as a resource for research on the immune response to SARS-CoV-2. Where HLA class I and class II types were available, the types were taken from metadata supplied by the sample provider, not from assay-based typing.

The collaborating institutions used their own protocols to collect whole blood in K2EDTA tubes. For TCRbeta analysis, collaborators shipped samples in one of three forms: frozen whole blood, isolated PBMCs, or DNA extracted from either of those sample types. The research as a whole found: How much clinical and demographic metadata was included differed by source and by participant, and the metadata was provided uncurated.

According to the germline V gene (reference sequence), CDR1 reads SGHNT and CDR2 reads YYREEE. V is trimmed back by 4 bases and J by 6 bases, and the junction contains 10 bases that no gene match accounts for. Its CDR3 holds 15 amino acids, cysteine through phenylalanine. Of the read, only the CDR3 DNA is kept; its 45 bases are in frame from base 1. As regards this clone: Its specific antigen is unknown. There are no base qualities to consult, and no much larger clone falls within one base.

TCRbeta CDR3 regions were amplified from genomic DNA using the immunoSEQ Assay, a bias-controlled multiplex PCR. The paper's processing steps were these. Nucleated cell counts per sample were estimated from amplification of reference gene primers within the assay. To quantify the absolute abundance of each unique TCRbeta CDR3 rearrangement, sequence reads were collapsed and filtered. For each sample, productive Simpson clonality was calculated as the square root of Simpson's diversity index across productive rearrangements. TCRdb provides this immuneACCESS table in a form limited to in-frame rearrangements. Some clones are lacking; in checked studies, under half of them reflect an unresolved V gene, and why the rest are absent is not known. V and J calls and clone size are those listed in that table; D and trimming were worked out from the DNA. This sample holds 180,000 or so clones; approximately 86% were observed only once. Around 9.8% of the sample belongs to the ten largest clones.

Sequencing used peripheral blood. The sequence joins TRBV5-4 to TRBJ2-3, with 8 bases matching TRBD2. This TCR came from an elderly woman with acute or convalescent COVID-19. The DNA sequence is given as TGTGCCAGCAGCGCGACTAGCGCCGACATTGATACGCAGTATTTT. Translated, it gives CASSATSADIDTQYF.